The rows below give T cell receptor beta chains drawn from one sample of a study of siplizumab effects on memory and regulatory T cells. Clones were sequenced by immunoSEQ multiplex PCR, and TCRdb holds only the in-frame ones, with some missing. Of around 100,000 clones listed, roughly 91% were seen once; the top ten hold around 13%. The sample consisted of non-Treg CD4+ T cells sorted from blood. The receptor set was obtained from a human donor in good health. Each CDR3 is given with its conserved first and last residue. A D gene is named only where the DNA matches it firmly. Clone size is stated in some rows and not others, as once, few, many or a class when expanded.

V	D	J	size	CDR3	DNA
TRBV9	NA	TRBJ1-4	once	CASSVKPTWQGGEKLFF	TGTGCCAGCAGCGTAAAACCGACGTGGCAGGGAGGAGAAAAACTGTTTTTT
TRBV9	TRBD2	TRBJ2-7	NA	CASSVEGVGVAQTSGYSYEQYF	TGTGCCAGCAGCGTTGAGGGAGTGGGGGTAGCCCAAACTAGCGGATACTCCTACGAGCAGTACTTC
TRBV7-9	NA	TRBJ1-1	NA	CASSPGQFEAFF	TGTGCCAGCAGCCCCGGGCAGTTTGAAGCTTTCTTT
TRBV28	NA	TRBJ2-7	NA	CASSIWQGRYEQYF	TGTGCCAGCAGTATATGGCAGGGTCGGTACGAGCAGTACTTC
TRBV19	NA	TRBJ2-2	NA	CASSMAPGYTGELFF	TGTGCCAGTAGTATGGCGCCGGGGTACACCGGGGAGCTGTTTTTT
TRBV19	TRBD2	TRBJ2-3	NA	CASSIGPSGRITDTQYF	TGTGCCAGTAGTATAGGACCTAGCGGGAGAATTACAGATACGCAGTATTTT
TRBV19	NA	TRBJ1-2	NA	CASSIGQEGRYGYTF	TGTGCCAGTAGTATAGGACAGGAAGGCCGATATGGCTACACCTTC
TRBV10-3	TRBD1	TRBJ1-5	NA	CAIQEYRGVDQPQHF	TGTGCCATCCAGGAGTACAGGGGGGTCGATCAGCCCCAGCATTTT
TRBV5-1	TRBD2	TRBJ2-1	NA	CASSLEAGGLNNEQFF	TGCGCCAGCAGCTTGGAAGCGGGAGGGCTGAATAATGAGCAGTTCTTC
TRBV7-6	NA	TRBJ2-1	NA	CASSARGRRSYNEQFF	TGTGCCAGCAGCGCCCGAGGTAGGAGGTCCTACAATGAGCAGTTCTTC
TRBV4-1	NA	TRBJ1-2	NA	CASSQDSGRASYGYTF	TGCGCCAGCAGCCAAGATTCCGGGAGAGCTTCTTATGGCTACACCTTC
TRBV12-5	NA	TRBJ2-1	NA	CASGLVLGESSYNEQFF	TGTGCTAGTGGTTTGGTACTCGGCGAGAGCTCCTACAATGAGCAGTTCTTC
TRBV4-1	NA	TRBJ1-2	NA	CASSQDAGRIGYTF	TGCGCCAGCAGCCAAGACGCGGGACGGATAGGCTACACCTTC
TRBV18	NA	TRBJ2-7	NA	CASSPSDSYEQYF	TGTGCCAGCTCACCATCGGACTCCTACGAGCAGTACTTC
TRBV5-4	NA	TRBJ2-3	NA	CASSSSGRDTQYF	TGTGCCAGCAGCTCCTCGGGCAGGGATACGCAGTATTTT
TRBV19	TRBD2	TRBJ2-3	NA	CASSIASGGTDTQYF	TGTGCCAGTAGTATAGCTAGCGGGGGAACAGATACGCAGTATTTT
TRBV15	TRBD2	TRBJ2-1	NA	CATKSGLASYNEQFF	TGTGCCACCAAATCCGGACTAGCGAGTTACAATGAGCAGTTCTTC
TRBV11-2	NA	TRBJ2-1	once	CASSLGRKIAASSYNEQFF	TGTGCCAGCAGCTTAGGGAGAAAAATAGCGGCAAGCTCCTACAATGAGCAGTTCTTC
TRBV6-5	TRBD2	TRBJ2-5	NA	CASSYSILAGSETQYF	TGTGCCAGCAGTTACTCGATACTAGCGGGATCTGAGACCCAGTACTTC
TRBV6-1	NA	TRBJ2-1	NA	CASSEGNFYEQFF	TGTGCCAGCAGTGAAGGTAATTTCTATGAGCAGTTCTTC
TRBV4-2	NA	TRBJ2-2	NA	CASSQGSGYTGELFF	TGTGCCAGCAGCCAAGGTTCCGGGTACACCGGGGAGCTGTTTTTT
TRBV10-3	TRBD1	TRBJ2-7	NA	CAISESNRGVYEQYF	TGTGCCATCAGTGAGTCTAACAGGGGGGTCTACGAGCAGTACTTC
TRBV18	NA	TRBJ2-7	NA	CASSPGSSYEQYF	TGTGCCAGCTCACCTGGGAGCTCCTACGAGCAGTACTTC
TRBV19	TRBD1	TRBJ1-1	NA	CASSPPGQGNTEAFF	TGTGCCAGTAGCCCACCGGGACAGGGTAACACTGAAGCTTTCTTT